A single sample is the source of the 21 T cell receptor beta chains below, sequenced in a study of PD-L1 blockade in urothelial cancer. This table comes from immunoSEQ multiplex PCR, and its TCRdb copy is limited to in-frame clones, with some not included. This sample yields some 120,000 clones, of which roughly 88% are seen a single time; roughly 2.3% belongs to the top ten. Time point given: peripheral blood 6 weeks after treatment start. The sequencing here drew on PBMCs, taken around atezolizumab (anti-PD-L1) treatment. These receptor sequences come from a man in his fifties with urothelial cancer.

The rearrangement links TRBV4-2 to TRBJ1-1, with TRBD1 matching 8 bases. CDR3 size: 15 residues. Germline V gene data show CDR1 as LGHNA and CDR2 as YNFKEQ. V dropped 2 bases and J dropped 6; count of bases not matched to a gene: 8. The CDR3 loop is CASSQQDRDAAEAFF. Written as DNA, the CDR3 is TGTGCCAGCAGCCAACAGGACAGGGATGCGGCTGAAGCTTTCTTT.

The gene calls are TRBV30 and TRBJ2-5; 9 bases fit TRBD2. This CDR3 is 17 amino acids long. The V gene end was trimmed by 0 bases and the J gene end by 5 bases; junction bases not matched to a gene: 13. Looked up from germline, CDR1 is GTSNPN and CDR2 is SVGIG (reference sequence). The CDR3 DNA follows: TGTGCCTGGAGTGTAAAGCTAGCGGGGTCCGGGGGGGAGACCCAGTACTTC. Translating it yields CAWSVKLAGSGGETQYF.

This sequence joins TRBV6-5 and TRBJ1-6, with 12 bases lining up with TRBD1. Germline V gene lookup returns CDR1 MNHEY and CDR2 SVGAGI. The CDR3 is 16 amino acids. V was clipped by 0 bases and J by 9 bases; unmatched bases: 3. The CDR3, as DNA: TGTGCCAGCAGTTACTCGGGACAGGGGGCTGGTTCACCCCTCCACTTT. This gives the protein CASSYSGQGAGSPLHF.

The chain combines TRBV6-5 with TRBJ1-3; 10 bases match TRBD1. Germline lookup yields CDR1 MNHEY and CDR2 SVGAGI. CDR3 length: 15 residues. V shed 6 bases and J 3 bases; nucleotides not matched to a gene: 5. DNA of the CDR3: TGTGCCAGCAGAAGACAGGGGGCAGTTGGAAACACCATATATTTT. This codes for CASRRQGAVGNTIYF.

J is TRBJ1-2 and V is TRBV27, with 7 positions matching TRBD1. CDR3 size: 16 residues. V trimming: 2 bases; J trimming: 2 bases; junction bases outside the gene matches: 8. The germline CDR1 and CDR2 sequences are MNHEY and SMNVEV (reference sequence). The CDR3 DNA is TGTGCCAGCAGTTTAAGTTGGGACAGACAAAACTATGGCTACACCTTC. This encodes CASSLSWDRQNYGYTF.

This sequence joins TRBV18 and TRBJ1-6; D unclear. The CDR3 sequence is 14 residues long. CDR1 and CDR2 (germline): KGHSH, LQKENI. V shed 6 bases and J shed 3 bases, with 9 bases lying between them. CDR3 sequence reads: CASSVDFYNSPLHF. DNA of the CDR3: TGTGCCAGCTCGGTTGACTTCTATAATTCACCCCTCCACTTT.

The CDR3 loop reads CASSWGTSGSSYNEQFF. The CDR3 nucleotides are TGTGCCAGCAGCTGGGGGACTAGCGGGAGCTCCTACAATGAGCAGTTCTTC. The gene calls are TRBV11-1 and TRBJ2-1; 14 nucleotides match TRBD2. The CDR3 totals 17 residues. Trimming cost V 4 bases and J 0 bases; bases outside gene matches: 2. In germline, CDR1 is SGHAT, CDR2 FQDESV (reference sequence).

The rearrangement joins TRBV9 to TRBJ2-3; unclear D gene. The CDR3 consists of 12 residues. Germline lookup yields CDR1 SGDLS and CDR2 YYNGEE. The V end lost 1 base, the J end lost 3 bases, and 3 bases lay between the germline ends. CDR3 coding DNA: TGTGCCAGCAGCGTATCGACAGATACGCAGTATTTT. Translated: CASSVSTDTQYF.

The chain joins TRBV5-4 to TRBJ2-5, with 8 bases lining up with TRBD2. CDR1 is SGHNT and CDR2 is YYREEE in the germline V gene (reference sequence). J gave up 2 bases and V 1 base, and 7 bases lay outside the gene matches. This CDR3 comprises 16 residues. This CDR3 reads CASSLRSGGLQETQYF. Written as DNA, the CDR3 is TGTGCCAGCAGCTTGCGGTCGGGGGGGCTTCAAGAGACCCAGTACTTC.

The chain joins TRBV29-1 to TRBJ1-2; TRBD1 agrees at 7 bases. Per the germline V gene, CDR1 is SQVTM and CDR2 is ANQGSEA. The CDR3 extends over 12 amino acids. V trimming: 4 bases; J trimming: 7 bases; junction bases outside the gene matches: 6. CDR3 DNA: TGCAGCGTTGTGCAGGGGGGTATTGGCTACACCTTC. This encodes CSVVQGGIGYTF. Based on the CDR3 plus reference TRBV29-1 and TRBJ1-2, the full variable domain is SAVISQKPSRDICQRGTSLTIQCQVDSQVTMMFWYRQQPGQSLTLIATANQGSEATYESGFVIDKFPISRPNLTFSTLTVSNMSPEDSSIYLCSVVQGGIGYTFGSGTRLTVV.

CDR3 loop: CASSFQGGGIQYF. The CDR3 coding sequence is TGCGCCAGCAGCTTCCAGGGAGGGGGCATTCAGTACTTC. The gene calls are TRBV5-1 and TRBJ2-4, with D perhaps TRBD2 (7 bases). CDR1 is SGHRS, CDR2 YFSETQ, per germline. The V and J ends lost 2 bases and 9 bases respectively, with 12 bases between them. The CDR3 sequence is 13 residues long.

The chain links TRBV21-1 to TRBJ2-7; the table's D call TRBD1 went unverified against the DNA. TRBV21-1 counts as a pseudogene. This CDR3 contains 19 residues. CDR3 nucleotides: TGTGCCAGCAGCGGAGGACAGACCCTAGGGGCCTTTTATACGTACGAGCAGTACTTC. Translated, it gives CASSGGQTLGAFYTYEQYF.

This clone was seen more than once but under ten times. The chain has TRBV11-3 and TRBJ2-5, with 7 bases fitting TRBD1. Germline assignment: CDR1 SGHNT and CDR2 YENEEA. CDR3 length: 13 residues. V shed 10 bases and J 7 bases; nucleotides not matched to a gene: 12. The CDR3: CAIQGKRFGTQYF. The CDR3 DNA reads TGTGCCATACAGGGGAAAAGGTTTGGGACCCAGTACTTC.

The chain links TRBV25-1 to TRBJ1-2, with a tentative D call TRBD1 (6 bases). The V end lost 4 bases, the J end lost 4 bases, and 10 bases lay between the germline ends. The germline gives CDR1 MGHDK, CDR2 SYGVNS. CDR3 length: 13 residues. CDR3 bases: TGTGCCAGCAGTGCTACAGGGTCCTATGGCTACACCTTC. Translating it yields CASSATGSYGYTF.

This clone showed up just once. J is TRBJ2-1 and V is TRBV14; 13 bases line up with TRBD2. Germline loops: CDR1 SGHDN, CDR2 FVKESK. V lost 1 base, J lost 10 bases, and 7 bases stayed unmatched. The CDR3 has 16 amino acids. Here the CDR3 reads CASSQVHPGLAGEQFF. CDR3 in DNA: TGTGCCAGCAGCCAAGTCCACCCGGGACTAGCGGGGGAGCAGTTCTTC.

The gene calls are TRBV7-3 and TRBJ2-1; 7 nucleotides line up with TRBD2. The length of the CDR3 is 16 residues. V was clipped by 4 bases and J by 4 bases; unmatched bases: 10. CDR1 SGHTA and CDR2 FQGTGA come from the germline V gene. CDR3 protein: CASSSAGTNRYNEQFF. The CDR3 coding sequence is TGTGCCAGCAGCTCCGCCGGGACTAATAGGTACAATGAGCAGTTCTTC.

V and J are TRBV4-1 and TRBJ2-3; 9 bases fit TRBD2. V lost 1 base, J lost 2 bases, and 4 bases stayed unmatched. The length of the CDR3 is 16 residues. Looked up from germline, CDR1 is MGHRA and CDR2 is YSYEKL. The CDR3 region has the DNA TGCGCCAGCAGCCAAGGGACTAGCGTTTTCACAGATACGCAGTATTTT. Protein product: CASSQGTSVFTDTQYF.

A single count supports this clone. The V call is TRBV19, the J call TRBJ1-1, with TRBD1 identical over 7 bases. The CDR3 is 15 amino acids. CDR1 and CDR2 (germline): LNHDA, SQIVND (reference sequence). V dropped 6 bases and J dropped 3; count of bases not matched to a gene: 10. The CDR3 DNA is TGTGCCAGTAGCGCGACAGGGAACGGGGACACTGAAGCTTTCTTT. Translated: CASSATGNGDTEAFF.

V usage is TRBV11-3 and J usage is TRBJ2-3; D is ambiguous. The J call is uncertain, as TRBJ1-3 better fits the DNA end. The CDR3 covers 13 residues. Looked up from germline, CDR1 is SGHNT and CDR2 is YENEEA. The CDR3 reads CASSPTSGRSIYF. Here the CDR3 DNA reads TGTGCCAGCAGCCCGACTAGCGGGAGGAGCATATATTTT.

The chain couples TRBV6-1 to TRBJ1-4; D may be TRBD1 (6 bases). The V and J ends lost 2 bases and 7 bases respectively, with 17 bases between them. CDR3 length equals 16 residues. Germline-derived CDR1 and CDR2 are MNHNS and SASEGT. DNA for the CDR3: TGTGCCAGCAGTGAACGTAAAGGGGGATCGGGTGAAAAACTGTTTTTT. As protein: CASSERKGGSGEKLFF.

V usage is TRBV7-9 and J usage is TRBJ2-2; the match to TRBD1 covers 11 bases. The V gene end was trimmed by 7 bases and the J gene end by 6 bases; junction bases not matched to a gene: 10. The CDR3 has 16 residues. Germline V gene data show CDR1 as SEHNR and CDR2 as FQNEAQ (reference sequence). CDR3 amino acids: CASTKPDRGHPGELFF. The DNA of the CDR3 is TGTGCCAGCACCAAACCGGACAGGGGGCATCCCGGGGAGCTGTTTTTT.